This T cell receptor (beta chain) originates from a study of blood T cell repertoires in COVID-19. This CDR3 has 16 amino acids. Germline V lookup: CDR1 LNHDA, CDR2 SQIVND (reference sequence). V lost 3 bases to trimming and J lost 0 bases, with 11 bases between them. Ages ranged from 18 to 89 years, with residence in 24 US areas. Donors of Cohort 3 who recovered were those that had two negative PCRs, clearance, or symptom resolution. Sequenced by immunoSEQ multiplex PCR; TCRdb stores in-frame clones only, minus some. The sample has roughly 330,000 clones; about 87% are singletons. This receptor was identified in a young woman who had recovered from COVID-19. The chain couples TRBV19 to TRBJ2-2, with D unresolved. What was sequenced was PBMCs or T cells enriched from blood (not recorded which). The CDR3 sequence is CASSIGQIPNTGELFF. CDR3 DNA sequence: TGTGCCAGTAGTATTGGCCAGATCCCGAACACCGGGGAGCTGTTTTTT. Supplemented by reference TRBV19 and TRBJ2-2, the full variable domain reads DGGITQSPKYLFRKEGQNVTLSCEQNLNHDAMYWYRQDPGQGLRLIYYSQIVNDFQKGDIAEGYSVSREKKESFPLTVTSAQKNPTAFYLCASSIGQIPNTGELFFGEGSRLTVL.